Sequencing of this T cell receptor beta chain was carried out in a study of blood T cells in healthy people across ages (dated by TCRdb to between 2014 and 2016). At the level of the whole study: In model experiments, template switching captured roughly one uniquely barcoded TCR beta cDNA molecule for every two T cells. Using deep sequencing normalized with unique cDNA molecular identifiers, the study measured how TCR beta repertoire diversity changes with age. Donors of different ages were randomly distributed across sequencing lanes to avoid experimental bias. The donors were split into four age groups: young (average 16 years), middle-aged (over 35), aged (roughly 60) and long-lived (approximately 80). For two donors (one aged 18 to 30 and one aged 80 or older), the study analyzed two additional independent replicas of 1 million unique cDNA reads from the same blood draw. Study-level results and caveats: Because donor CMV infection status was unknown, age-related changes in expanded clonotypes were potentially confounded. Estimates of total diversity based on one million sequenced T cells were considered lower bounds and underestimates. A strong correlation was found between observed TCR beta diversity and the percentage of naive T cells measured by flow cytometry. Because profiling used bulk unsorted PBMCs, naive and antigen-experienced compartments could not be compared conclusively. As age increased, observed TCR beta diversity per million T cells dropped in a roughly linear way, and a significant reduction was already evident by age 40. Compared with the aged group, the long-lived group had more naive CD4+ T cells, fewer expanded clones and increased TCR diversity, suggesting age selection.

Donors were 40 or so systemically healthy Caucasian individuals from Russia aged 6 to 90 years. Around 10 milliliters of peripheral blood were drawn from each donor into EDTA-treated Vacutainer tubes. Ficoll-Paque density-gradient centrifugation was used to isolate PBMCs, with at least 6.5 million per sample. Total RNA, at least 6 micrograms per sample, was extracted from PBMCs with Trizol reagent. For every donor, an aliquot of PBMCs went through flow cytometry to measure the percentages of naive CD45RAhigh/CD27high T cells. The method behind the library was 5' RACE. Sequenced on an Illumina HiSeq 2500. A second PCR of about 7 to 12 cycles was run with a J-beta primer mix and a sample-barcoded 5' primer. Each TCR beta cDNA molecule received a unique molecular identifier from a template-switch 5' adaptor carrying 12 random nucleotides. Each sample yielded at least 3 million CDR3-containing paired-end reads. The Mint cDNA synthesis kit, primed by a TRBC-specific oligonucleotide, was used to synthesize first-strand cDNA from all RNA. All cDNA was treated with uracil-DNA glycosylase and then went through a first 18-cycle PCR with the universal primers M1SS and BC2_uni_R. The original methods were these. For normalization, 1 million high-quality reads, each with a distinct molecular identifier, were randomly selected from each sample. Reads with shared molecular identifiers were discarded instead of being binned into consensus sequences. MiTCR, set to a Q25 quality threshold and the strictest error-elimination algorithm, was used for CDR3 identification, clonotype clustering and error correction. Lower-bound total TCR beta diversity was estimated with a nonparametric unseen species model using Euler transformation. TCRdb's own reprocessing of the public reads used fastp at Q25 and MiXCR and kept productive beta chains. Each entry merges the rows of one CDR3 protein and shows their most common DNA and genes. TCRdb's processing, not the authors', yielded these V and J calls. This sample lists approximately 850,000 distinct CDR3 sequences; 44% were detected once. Around 21% of the sample rests with the top ten.

The junction shows trimming of 0 bases on V and 2 bases on J, and the gene matches do not reach 7 bases of it. CDR1 and CDR2, looked up from the germline V gene (reference sequence), are DFQATT and SNEGSKA. The CDR3 goes from the cysteine to the phenylalanine over 16 residues. Only the CDR3 DNA stays, 48 bases, in frame from base 1. In regard to this clonotype: Its binding antigen is unknown. Base qualities are missing; no much larger clone stands one base away.

The receptor was isolated from a man between 60 and 75 years old in good health. Specimen: blood. The chain is encoded by TRBV20-1 joined to TRBJ2-3; 8 middle bases align to TRBD2. The sequence in DNA is TGCAGTGCTAGAGACCCAGCGGGGGCTTACACAGATACGCAGTATTTT. Its protein product is CSARDPAGAYTDTQYF.